The 5 T cell receptor beta chains reported below all come from one sample, sequenced in a study of blood T cells in healthy people across ages. A second about 6 to 12 cycle PCR used barcoded and J-beta primers. TCRdb fed the 5' RACE reads into MiXCR, producing one record per CDR3 protein. The sample carries about 970,000 distinct CDR3 sequences, about 51% recorded once. Material for sequencing was blood. These receptors all come from a woman aged 55-70 years in good health.

This clonotype has a handful of counts. The chain recombines TRBV18 with TRBJ2-5, with 8 bases aligning to TRBD2. There are 17 residues in the CDR3. The germline V gene has CDR1 KGHSH and CDR2 LQKENI. V was pared by 3 bases and J by 4 bases, with 13 bases of the junction left unmatched. CDR3 bases: TGTGCCAGCTCACCCAACAGCGGGAGCATAGTTCGAGAGACCCAGTACTTC. As protein: CASSPNSGSIVRETQYF.

J is TRBJ1-2 and V is TRBV7-3; 11 bases map to TRBD1. Per the germline V gene, CDR1 is SGHTA and CDR2 is FQGTGA. J lost 8 bases, V lost 7 bases, and 12 bases had no gene match. The CDR3 length is 15 residues. CDR3 DNA: TGTGCCAGCACCCCAAGGACAGGGGGCGCGCAGGGCTACACCTTC. As protein: CASTPRTGGAQGYTF.

This clonotype was counted a few times. The gene calls are TRBV27 and TRBJ2-1; D not resolved. The CDR3 extends over 15 amino acids. Looked up from germline, CDR1 is MNHEY and CDR2 is SMNVEV (reference sequence). Between the trimmed V and J ends, which lost 7 bases and 2 bases, there was a span of 15 bases. CDR3 amino acids: CASKNRLGTYNEQFF. DNA for the CDR3: TGTGCCAGCAAAAACCGACTGGGGACCTACAATGAGCAGTTCTTC.

The chain combines TRBV10-3 with TRBJ2-7; 8 bases agree with TRBD1. This CDR3 is 13 amino acids long. Germline V gives CDR1 ENHRY, CDR2 SYGVKD. With V trimmed by 4 bases and J by 7 bases, 6 bases remained unmatched. The DNA of the CDR3 is TGTGCCATCAGTGTTGGCAGGGACAGGGAGCAGTACTTC. Translated: CAISVGRDREQYF.

The chain employs TRBV29-1 and TRBJ2-7; 7 bases agree with TRBD2. The CDR3 consists of 14 residues. After removal of 5 bases from V and 0 bases from J, the junction contained 7 bases not matched to a gene. Germline CDR1 and CDR2: SQVTM and ANQGSEA. The CDR3 sequence is CSVWNGRSSYEQYF. The CDR3 DNA is TGCAGCGTTTGGAACGGGAGGTCCTCCTACGAGCAGTACTTC.